The clone carrying this T cell receptor (beta chain) was seen a handful of times. The data derive from a study of blood T cells in healthy people across ages. The junction had 3 bases not matched to a gene; V was cut back by 3 bases and J by 6 bases. The CDR3 consists of 14 residues. Then a second PCR, running about 6 to 11 cycles, was carried out with a sample-barcoded 5' primer and a J-beta primer mix. Each CDR3 protein gets one entry after TCRdb re-called the 5' RACE reads with MiXCR. Of about 970,000 distinct CDR3 sequences listed, roughly 51% were seen once; the top ten hold 20% to 25%. The specimen was blood. This chain links TRBV12-3 or TRBV12-4 with TRBJ1-5, with 9 bases lining up with TRBD1. This clonotype was sampled from a woman aged 55 to 70 in good health. The CDR3 is CASSFDRGFQPQHF. The CDR3 DNA reads TGTGCCAGCAGTTTCGACAGGGGGTTTCAGCCCCAGCATTTT.